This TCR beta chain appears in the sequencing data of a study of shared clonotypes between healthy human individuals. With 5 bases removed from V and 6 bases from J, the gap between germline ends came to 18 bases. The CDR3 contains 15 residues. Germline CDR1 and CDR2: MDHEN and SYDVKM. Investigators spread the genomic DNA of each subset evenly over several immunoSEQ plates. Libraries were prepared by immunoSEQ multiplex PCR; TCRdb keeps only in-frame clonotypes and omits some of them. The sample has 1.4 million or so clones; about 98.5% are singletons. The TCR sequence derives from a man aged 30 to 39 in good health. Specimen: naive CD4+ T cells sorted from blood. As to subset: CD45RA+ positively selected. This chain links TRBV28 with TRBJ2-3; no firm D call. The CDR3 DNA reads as TGTGCCAGCAGTCCCCCCCCGTCGGTCTGGGATACGCAGTATTTT. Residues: CASSPPPSVWDTQYF.